This is a list of T cell receptor beta chains from one sample in a study of cytomegalovirus exposure and HLA in healthy donors. Assay: immunoSEQ multiplex PCR; the TCRdb copy retains only in-frame clones and omits some. This sample's table has 140,000 to 150,000 clones. The sequenced sample consisted of PBMCs. These receptors all stem from a woman aged 45-65 years in good health and CMV-seronegative. Both conserved end residues are part of each CDR3. The D gene is left open where the match is weak.

cdr3_length j_call v_call d_call cdr3_aa cdr3_nt
15 TRBJ1-6 TRBV2 - CASSEYGSTNSPLHF TGTGCCAGCAGTGAATACGGGAGTACCAATTCACCCCTCCACTTT
12 TRBJ2-5 TRBV30 - CAWSQSGETQYF TGTGCCTGGAGTCAGAGCGGGGAGACCCAGTACTTC
14 TRBJ1-2 TRBV28 - CASSLAGLEYGYTF TGTGCCAGCAGTTTAGCGGGGCTGGAGTATGGCTACACCTTC
11 TRBJ2-1 TRBV20-1 - CSASLRDSMFF TGCAGTGCTAGCCTACGGGACTCGATGTTCTTC
14 TRBJ2-7 TRBV13 TRBD1 CASSWGQPAYEQYF TGTGCCAGCAGCTGGGGACAGCCAGCCTACGAGCAGTACTTC
16 TRBJ1-6 TRBV7-3 TRBD1 CASSLFGGTDNSPLHF TGTGCCAGCAGCTTATTCGGCGGGACAGATAATTCACCCCTCCACTTT
15 TRBJ2-3 TRBV5-8 TRBD1 CASSPGQYLTDTQYF TGTGCCAGCAGCCCGGGACAGTATCTCACAGATACGCAGTATTTT
13 TRBJ1-5 TRBV4-2 TRBD1 CASSPDREQPQHF TGTGCCAGCAGTCCTGACAGGGAACAGCCCCAGCATTTT
13 TRBJ2-7 TRBV5-6 - CASSFRTLYEQYF TGTGCCAGCAGCTTTAGGACACTCTACGAGCAGTACTTC
14 TRBJ1-6 TRBV11-2 TRBD1 CASRSQGLNSPLHF TGTGCCAGCAGGTCACAGGGGCTTAATTCACCCCTCCACTTT
14 TRBJ2-5 TRBV4-1 TRBD1 CASSQGTGGETQYF TGCGCCAGCAGCCAGGGGACAGGGGGAGAGACCCAGTACTTC
14 TRBJ2-1 TRBV7-7 TRBD2 CASSQGLAVGEQFF TGTGCCAGCAGCCAGGGACTAGCGGTCGGAGAGCAGTTCTTC
16 TRBJ1-4 TRBV6-7 - CASSAPVRGGGEKLFF TGTGCCAGCAGTGCGCCTGTTCGGGGGGGAGGTGAAAAACTGTTTTTT
14 TRBJ2-1 TRBV4-3 TRBD2 CASSQGGLNNEQFF TGCGCCAGCAGCCAAGGGGGACTAAACAATGAGCAGTTCTTC
14 TRBJ1-2 TRBV7-2 TRBD1 CASSTVGGAYGYTF TGTGCCAGCAGCACGGTAGGGGGCGCCTATGGCTACACCTTC
16 TRBJ2-1 TRBV30 - CAWSLTGYSSYNEQFF TGTGCCTGGAGTTTGACAGGCTATAGCTCCTACAATGAGCAGTTCTTC
16 TRBJ2-7 TRBV11-2 - CASSHKGRKYSYEQYF TGTGCCAGCAGCCACAAGGGGCGAAAGTATAGCTACGAGCAGTACTTC
13 TRBJ1-1 TRBV28 - CASSGRPVTEAFF TGTGCCAGCAGTGGCAGGCCGGTTACTGAAGCTTTCTTT
14 TRBJ2-3 TRBV7-3 - CASSLTKYTDTQYF TGTGCCAGCAGCTTAACTAAATACACAGATACGCAGTATTTT
15 TRBJ2-3 TRBV7-8 TRBD2 CASSLLAGGPGTQYF TGTGCCAGCAGCTTACTAGCGGGGGGGCCGGGTACGCAGTATTTT
19 TRBJ2-1 TRBV15 TRBD2 CATSRDLGDYFLGNNEQFF TGTGCCACCAGCAGAGATCTAGGGGACTACTTCTTGGGGAACAATGAGCAGTTCTTC
14 TRBJ2-6 TRBV5-1 - CASSWLSGANVLTF TGCGCCAGCAGCTGGCTCTCTGGGGCCAACGTCCTGACTTTC
13 TRBJ1-3 TRBV7-3 - CASSTQRGNTIYF TGTGCCAGCAGCACACAGCGGGGAAACACCATATATTTT
14 TRBJ2-7 TRBV7-9 - CASSLVGSSYEQYF TGTGCCAGCAGCTTAGTAGGGAGCTCCTACGAGCAGTACTTC
14 TRBJ1-3 TRBV19 - CASNPGNTGNTIYF TGTGCCAGTAATCCGGGGAACACTGGAAACACCATATATTTT
16 TRBJ1-3 TRBV6-5 TRBD1 CASSYSGQGAGNTIYF TGTGCCAGCAGTTACTCGGGACAGGGGGCTGGAAACACCATATATTTT
16 TRBJ2-7 TRBV15 TRBD2 CATSSSWERGKVEQYF TGTGCCACCAGCTCTTCGTGGGAGCGGGGGAAAGTCGAGCAGTACTTC
16 TRBJ2-3 TRBV7-2 TRBD2 CASSPLSGGGTDTQYF TGTGCCAGCAGTCCCCTCAGTGGGGGGGGCACAGATACGCAGTATTTT
15 TRBJ2-2 TRBV5-1 - CASSWTPTGAGELFF TGCGCCAGCAGCTGGACCCCTACGGGAGCCGGGGAGCTGTTTTTT
12 TRBJ1-1 TRBV2 TRBD1 CASSVRQGQAFF TGTGCCAGCAGTGTTAGACAGGGCCAGGCTTTCTTT
16 TRBJ2-7 TRBV4-2 TRBD2 CASSLLGASGTYEQYF TGTGCCAGCAGCCTCCTGGGGGCTAGCGGGACCTACGAGCAGTACTTC
15 TRBJ2-5 TRBV28 - CASSPGAGQQETQYF TGTGCCAGCAGCCCTGGGGCAGGGCAACAAGAGACCCAGTACTTC
14 TRBJ2-1 TRBV6-6 - CASSSRDLYNEQFF TGTGCCAGCTCGTCGCGGGATTTGTACAATGAGCAGTTCTTC
15 TRBJ2-7 TRBV18 TRBD2 CASSAIPGEGWEQYF TGTGCCAGCTCAGCAATCCCCGGGGAGGGTTGGGAGCAGTACTTC
12 TRBJ1-1 TRBV7-2 - CASSFTGYPAFF TGTGCCAGCAGCTTCACAGGGTACCCAGCTTTCTTT
15 TRBJ2-2 TRBV5-1 TRBD1 CASSVTGDPTGELFF TGCGCCAGCAGCGTTACAGGGGACCCCACCGGGGAGCTGTTTTTT
15 TRBJ1-1 TRBV6-5 - CASSYSYGVDTEAFF TGTGCCAGCAGTTACTCTTACGGGGTTGACACTGAAGCTTTCTTT
9 TRBJ2-5 TRBV20-1 - CSPQETQYF TGCAGTCCACAAGAGACCCAGTACTTC
14 TRBJ1-5 TRBV11-2 - CASSLNYRDQPQHF TGTGCCAGCAGCTTAAATTATCGGGATCAGCCCCAGCATTTT
14 TRBJ1-5 TRBV5-6 - CASSLEGGRQPQHF TGTGCCAGCAGCTTGGAAGGGGGTCGCCAGCCCCAGCATTTT
11 TRBJ1-1 TRBV28 - CASGEMRPAFF TGTGCCAGCGGAGAGATGAGGCCAGCTTTCTTT
17 TRBJ1-3 TRBV9 TRBD1 CASSPSLEDRAGNTIYF TGTGCCAGCAGCCCATCTCTGGAGGACAGGGCCGGAAACACCATATATTTT
12 TRBJ2-1 TRBV29-1 - CSVGQGYNEQFF TGCAGCGTTGGGCAGGGGTACAATGAGCAGTTCTTC
15 TRBJ2-3 TRBV18 TRBD2 CASSVERESTDTQYF TGTGCCAGCTCAGTTGAGCGGGAGAGCACAGATACGCAGTATTTT
13 TRBJ2-5 TRBV19 - CASSKEGRRDQYF TGTGCCAGTAGTAAGGAGGGGAGGCGAGACCAGTACTTC
16 TRBJ2-7 TRBV9 TRBD2 CASSVYDSGGEYEQYF TGTGCCAGCAGCGTATATGATAGCGGGGGGGAATACGAGCAGTACTTC
13 TRBJ2-5 TRBV9 - CASSVAGKETQYF TGTGCCAGCAGCGTAGCGGGGAAAGAGACCCAGTACTTC
15 TRBJ1-2 TRBV15 - CATSKRTDPGDGYTF TGTGCCACCAGCAAAAGGACAGATCCTGGAGATGGCTACACCTTC
11 TRBJ2-3 TRBV5-1 TRBD1 CASMTGDTQYF TGCGCCAGCATGACAGGGGATACGCAGTATTTT
15 TRBJ1-1 TRBV19 TRBD1 CASRESGTGTTEAFF TGTGCCAGTAGGGAATCCGGGACAGGGACTACTGAAGCTTTCTTT
14 TRBJ2-4 TRBV5-1 - CASSSLEGRNIQYF TGCGCCAGCAGCTCTCTAGAAGGGAGGAACATTCAGTACTTC
17 TRBJ2-1 TRBV4-1 TRBD1 CASSQGQTGGLHNEQFF TGCGCCAGCAGCCAAGGGCAGACAGGGGGTTTACACAATGAGCAGTTCTTC
17 TRBJ2-4 TRBV4-2 TRBD2 CASSQDPRGEGKNIQYF TGTGCCAGCAGCCAAGATCCCCGGGGGGAGGGGAAAAACATTCAGTACTTC
15 TRBJ2-3 TRBV7-2 - CASSSSGLGTDTQYF TGTGCCAGCAGCTCATCGGGACTTGGCACAGATACGCAGTATTTT
12 TRBJ1-5 TRBV30 - CAWSVASGPQHF TGTGCCTGGAGTGTAGCATCGGGGCCCCAGCATTTT